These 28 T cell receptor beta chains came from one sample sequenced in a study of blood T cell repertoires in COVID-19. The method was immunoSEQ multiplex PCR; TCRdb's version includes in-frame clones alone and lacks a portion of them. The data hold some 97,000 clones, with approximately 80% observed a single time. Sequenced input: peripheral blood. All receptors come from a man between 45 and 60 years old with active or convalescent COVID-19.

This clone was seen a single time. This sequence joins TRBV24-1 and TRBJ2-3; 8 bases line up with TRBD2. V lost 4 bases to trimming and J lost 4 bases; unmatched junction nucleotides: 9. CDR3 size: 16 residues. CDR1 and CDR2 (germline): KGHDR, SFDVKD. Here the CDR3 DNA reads TGTGCCACCAGTGACTATCCGGGAGGGGGAGCAGATACGCAGTATTTT. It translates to CATSDYPGGGADTQYF.

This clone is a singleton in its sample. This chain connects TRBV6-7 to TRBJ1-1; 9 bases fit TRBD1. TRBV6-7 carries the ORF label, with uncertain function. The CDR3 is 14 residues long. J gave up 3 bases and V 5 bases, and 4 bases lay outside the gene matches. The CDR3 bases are TGTGCCAGCAGTCGCGACAGGGGGGACACTGAAGCTTTCTTT. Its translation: CASSRDRGDTEAFF.

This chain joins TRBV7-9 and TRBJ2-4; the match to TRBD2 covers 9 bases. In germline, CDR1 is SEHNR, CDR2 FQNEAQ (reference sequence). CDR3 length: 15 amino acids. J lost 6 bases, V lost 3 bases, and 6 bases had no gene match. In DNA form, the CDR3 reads TGTGCCAGCAGCTTCGGGACTAGCCTGGGAAACATTCAGTACTTC. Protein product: CASSFGTSLGNIQYF.

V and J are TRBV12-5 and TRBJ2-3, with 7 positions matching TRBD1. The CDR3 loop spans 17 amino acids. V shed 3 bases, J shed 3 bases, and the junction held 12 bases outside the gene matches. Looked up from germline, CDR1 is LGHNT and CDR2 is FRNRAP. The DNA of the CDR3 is TGTGCTAGTGGTTTCGGACAGGAACTTTTAGCGACAGATACGCAGTATTTT. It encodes CASGFGQELLATDTQYF.

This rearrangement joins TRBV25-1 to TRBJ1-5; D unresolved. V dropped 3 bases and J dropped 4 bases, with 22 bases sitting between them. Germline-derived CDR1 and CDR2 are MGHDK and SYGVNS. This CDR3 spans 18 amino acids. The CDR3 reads CASSDRIEVGVKNQPQHF. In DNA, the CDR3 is TGTGCCAGCAGTGATCGCATCGAGGTTGGAGTAAAGAATCAGCCCCAGCATTTT. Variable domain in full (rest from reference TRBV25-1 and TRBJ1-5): EADIYQTPRYLVIGTGKKITLECSQTMGHDKMYWYQQDPGMELHLIHYSYGVNSTEKGDLSSESTVSRIRTEHFPLTLESARPSHTSQYLCASSDRIEVGVKNQPQHFGDGTRLSIL.

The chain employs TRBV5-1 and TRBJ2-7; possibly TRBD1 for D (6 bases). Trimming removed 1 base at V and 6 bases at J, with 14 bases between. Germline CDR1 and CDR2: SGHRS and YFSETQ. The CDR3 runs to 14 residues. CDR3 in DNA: TGCGCCAGCAGCTTGACGGGAACAGGGACCGAGCAGTACTTC. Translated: CASSLTGTGTEQYF.

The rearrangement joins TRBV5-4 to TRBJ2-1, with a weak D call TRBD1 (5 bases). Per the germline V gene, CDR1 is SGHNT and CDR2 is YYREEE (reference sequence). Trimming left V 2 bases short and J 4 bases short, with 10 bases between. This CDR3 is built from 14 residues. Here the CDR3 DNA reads TGTGCCAGCAGCTTCGGCCAGGGTTACAATGAGCAGTTCTTC. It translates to CASSFGQGYNEQFF.

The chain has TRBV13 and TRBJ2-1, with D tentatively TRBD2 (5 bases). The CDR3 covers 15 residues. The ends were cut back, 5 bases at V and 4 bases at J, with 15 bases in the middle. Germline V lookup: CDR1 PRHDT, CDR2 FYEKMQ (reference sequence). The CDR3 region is CASSRSGPRYNEQFF. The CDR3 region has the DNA TGTGCCAGCAGCCGGAGCGGTCCTCGGTACAATGAGCAGTTCTTC.

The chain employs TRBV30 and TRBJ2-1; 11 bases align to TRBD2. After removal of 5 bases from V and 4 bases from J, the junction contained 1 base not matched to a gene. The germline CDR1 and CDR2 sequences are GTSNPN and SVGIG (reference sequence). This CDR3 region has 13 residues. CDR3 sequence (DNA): TGTGCCTGGGGGACTAGCGGTTACAATGAGCAGTTCTTC. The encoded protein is CAWGTSGYNEQFF.

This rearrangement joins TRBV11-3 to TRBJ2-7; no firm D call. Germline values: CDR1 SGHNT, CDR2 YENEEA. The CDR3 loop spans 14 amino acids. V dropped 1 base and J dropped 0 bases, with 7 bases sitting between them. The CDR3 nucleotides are TGTGCCAGCAGCTTAGTGGCCATCTCCTACGAGCAGTACTTC. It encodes CASSLVAISYEQYF.

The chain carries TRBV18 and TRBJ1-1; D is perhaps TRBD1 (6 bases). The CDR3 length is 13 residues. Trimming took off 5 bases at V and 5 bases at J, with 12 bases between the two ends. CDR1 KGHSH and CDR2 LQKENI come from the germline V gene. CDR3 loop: CASSSYRETEAFF. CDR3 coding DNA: TGTGCCAGCTCATCGTACAGGGAAACTGAAGCTTTCTTT.

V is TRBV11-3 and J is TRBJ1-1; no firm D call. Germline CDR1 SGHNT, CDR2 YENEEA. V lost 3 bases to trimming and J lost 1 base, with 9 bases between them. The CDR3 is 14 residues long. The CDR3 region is CASSLLRGNTEAFF. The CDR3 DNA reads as TGTGCCAGCAGCTTGTTACGGGGGAACACTGAAGCTTTCTTT.

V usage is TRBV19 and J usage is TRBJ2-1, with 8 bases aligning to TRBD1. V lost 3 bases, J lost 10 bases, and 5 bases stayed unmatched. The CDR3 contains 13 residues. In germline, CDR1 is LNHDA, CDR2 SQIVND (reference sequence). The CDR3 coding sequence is TGTGCCAGTAGTATTCTCCAGGGGGCAGAGCAGTTCTTC. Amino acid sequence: CASSILQGAEQFF.

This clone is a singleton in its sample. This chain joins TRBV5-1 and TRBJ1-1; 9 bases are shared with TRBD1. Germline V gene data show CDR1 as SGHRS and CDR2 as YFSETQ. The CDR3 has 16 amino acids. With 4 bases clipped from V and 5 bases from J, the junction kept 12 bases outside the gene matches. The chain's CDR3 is CASSASPGTGMTEAFF. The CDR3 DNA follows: TGCGCCAGCAGCGCCTCCCCCGGGACAGGGATGACTGAAGCTTTCTTT.

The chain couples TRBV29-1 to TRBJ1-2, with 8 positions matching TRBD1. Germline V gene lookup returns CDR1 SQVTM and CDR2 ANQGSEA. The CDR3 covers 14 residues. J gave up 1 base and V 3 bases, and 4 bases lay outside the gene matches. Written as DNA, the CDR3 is TGCAGCGTTGACGGGACAGGAGTTAACTATGGCTACACCTTC. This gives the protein CSVDGTGVNYGYTF.

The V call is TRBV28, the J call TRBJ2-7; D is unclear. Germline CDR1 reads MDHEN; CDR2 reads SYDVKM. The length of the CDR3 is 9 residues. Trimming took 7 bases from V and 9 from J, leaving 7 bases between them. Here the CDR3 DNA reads TGTGCCAGCACCGGTTTGCAGTACTTC. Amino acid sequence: CASTGLQYF. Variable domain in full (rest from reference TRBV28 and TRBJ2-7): DVKVTQSSRYLVKRTGEKVFLECVQDMDHENMFWYRQDPGLGLRLIYFSYDVKMKEKGDIPEGYSVSREKKERFSLILESASTNQTSMYLCASTGLQYFGPGTRLTVT.

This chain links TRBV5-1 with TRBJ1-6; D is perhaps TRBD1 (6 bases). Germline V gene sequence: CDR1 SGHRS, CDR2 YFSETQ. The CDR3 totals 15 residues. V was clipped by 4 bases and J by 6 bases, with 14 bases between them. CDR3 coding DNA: TGCGCCAGCAGCCCCGCGGCAGGGGCTAATTCACCCCTCCACTTT. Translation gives CASSPAAGANSPLHF.

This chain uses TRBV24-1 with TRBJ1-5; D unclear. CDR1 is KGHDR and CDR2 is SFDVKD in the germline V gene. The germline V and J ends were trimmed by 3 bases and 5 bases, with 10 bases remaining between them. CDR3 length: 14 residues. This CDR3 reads CATSDPKGDQPQHF. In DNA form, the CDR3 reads TGTGCCACCAGTGATCCAAAGGGAGATCAGCCCCAGCATTTT.

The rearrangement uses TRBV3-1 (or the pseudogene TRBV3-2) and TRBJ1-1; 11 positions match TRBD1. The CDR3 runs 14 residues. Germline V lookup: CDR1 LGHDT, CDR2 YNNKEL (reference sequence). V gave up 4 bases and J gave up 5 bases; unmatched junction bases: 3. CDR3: CASSLGTGGTEAFF. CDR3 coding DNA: TGTGCCAGCAGCCTCGGGACAGGGGGGACTGAAGCTTTCTTT.

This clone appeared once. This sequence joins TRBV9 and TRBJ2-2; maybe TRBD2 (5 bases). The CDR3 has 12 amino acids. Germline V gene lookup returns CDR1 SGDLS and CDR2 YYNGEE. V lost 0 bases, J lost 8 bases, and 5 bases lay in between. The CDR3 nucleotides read TGTGCCAGCAGCGTAGGAGGGGGGGAGCTGTTTTTT. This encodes CASSVGGGELFF.

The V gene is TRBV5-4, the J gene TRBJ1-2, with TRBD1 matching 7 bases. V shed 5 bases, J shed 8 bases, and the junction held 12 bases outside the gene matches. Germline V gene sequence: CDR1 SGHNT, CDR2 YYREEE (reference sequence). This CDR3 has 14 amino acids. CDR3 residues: CASRDDTGVLGYTF. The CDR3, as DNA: TGTGCCAGCAGAGACGATACAGGGGTTTTAGGCTACACCTTC.

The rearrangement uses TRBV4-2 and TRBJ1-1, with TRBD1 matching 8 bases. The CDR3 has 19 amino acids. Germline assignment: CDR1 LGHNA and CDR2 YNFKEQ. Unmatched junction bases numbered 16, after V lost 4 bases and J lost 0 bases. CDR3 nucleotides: TGTGCCAGCAGCCTTCACGCAGGGGGCCTAAATGGAATGAACACTGAAGCTTTCTTT. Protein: CASSLHAGGLNGMNTEAFF.

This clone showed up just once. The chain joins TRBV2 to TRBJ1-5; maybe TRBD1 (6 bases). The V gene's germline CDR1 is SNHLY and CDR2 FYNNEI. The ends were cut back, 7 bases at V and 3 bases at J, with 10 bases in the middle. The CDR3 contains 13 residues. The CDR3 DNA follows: TGTGCCAGCAACGACAGGCCCAATCAGCCCCAGCATTTT. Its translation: CASNDRPNQPQHF. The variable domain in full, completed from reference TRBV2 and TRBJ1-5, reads EPEVTQTPSHQVTQMGQEVILRCVPISNHLYFYWYRQILGQKVEFLVSFYNNEISEKSEIFDDQFSVERPDGSNFTLKIRSTKLEDSAMYFCASNDRPNQPQHFGDGTRLSIL.

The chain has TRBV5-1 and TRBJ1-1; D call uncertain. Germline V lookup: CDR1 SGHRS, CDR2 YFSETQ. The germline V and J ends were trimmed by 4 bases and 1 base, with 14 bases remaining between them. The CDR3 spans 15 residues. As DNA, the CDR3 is TGCGCCAGCAGCACAAGGACGGGAAAGAACACTGAAGCTTTCTTT. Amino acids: CASSTRTGKNTEAFF.

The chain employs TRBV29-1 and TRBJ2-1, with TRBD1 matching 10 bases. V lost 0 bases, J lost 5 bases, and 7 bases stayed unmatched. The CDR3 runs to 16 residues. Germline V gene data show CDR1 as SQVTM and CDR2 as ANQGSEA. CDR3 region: CSVEDRDRGLDNEQFF. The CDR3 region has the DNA TGCAGCGTTGAAGACCGGGACAGGGGTCTCGACAATGAGCAGTTCTTC.

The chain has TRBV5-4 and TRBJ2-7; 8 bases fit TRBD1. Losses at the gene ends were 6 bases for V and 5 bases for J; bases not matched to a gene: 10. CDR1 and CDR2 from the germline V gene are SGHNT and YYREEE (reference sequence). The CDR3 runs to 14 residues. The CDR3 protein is CASTLDRGSDEQYF. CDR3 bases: TGTGCCAGCACCCTCGACAGGGGAAGTGACGAGCAGTACTTC. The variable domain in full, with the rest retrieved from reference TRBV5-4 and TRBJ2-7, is ETGVTQSPTHLIKTRGQQVTLRCSSQSGHNTVSWYQQALGQGPQFIFQYYREEENGRGNFPPRFSGLQFPNYSSELNVNALELDDSALYLCASTLDRGSDEQYFGPGTRLTVT.

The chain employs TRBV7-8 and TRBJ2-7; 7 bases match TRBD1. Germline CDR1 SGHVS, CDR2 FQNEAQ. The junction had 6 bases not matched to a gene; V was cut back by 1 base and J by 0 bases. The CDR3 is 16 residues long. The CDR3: CASSLGRDSSSYEQYF. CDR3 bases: TGTGCCAGCAGCTTAGGACGGGACAGTAGCTCCTACGAGCAGTACTTC. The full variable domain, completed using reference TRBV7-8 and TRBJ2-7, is GAGVSQSPRYKVAKRGQDVALRCDPISGHVSLFWYQQALGQGPEFLTYFQNEAQLDKSGLPSDRFFAERPEGSVSTLKIQRTQQEDSAVYLCASSLGRDSSSYEQYFGPGTRLTVT.

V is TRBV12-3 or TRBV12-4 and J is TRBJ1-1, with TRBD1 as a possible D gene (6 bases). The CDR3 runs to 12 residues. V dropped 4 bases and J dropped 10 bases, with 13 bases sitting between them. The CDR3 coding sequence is TGTGCCAGCAGTTCAACAGGGTCTCTAGCTTTCTTT. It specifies CASSSTGSLAFF.